The 7 T cell receptor beta chains listed next were all sequenced from one sample in a study of shared clonotypes between healthy human individuals. The protocol was immunoSEQ multiplex PCR, while the TCRdb copy is restricted to in-frame clones and leaves out a portion. The data contain millions of clones, around 93% of them singletons. Naive CD8 cells lacked CD45RO and underwent positive selection for CCR7, leaving out terminally differentiated effector memory CD45RA+ cells. The sequencing input was naive CD8+ T cells from PBMCs. These TCRs come from a man aged 18 to 29 in good health. Some clones in this sample may be carry-over from other donors' samples.

This chain uses TRBV7-3 with TRBJ2-1, with 8 positions matching TRBD2. V lost 4 bases, J lost 4 bases, and 12 bases stayed unmatched. Per the germline V gene, CDR1 is SGHTA and CDR2 is FQGTGA. CDR3 size: 17 residues. The CDR3: CASSSQPGLVSYNEQFF. The CDR3 DNA follows: TGTGCCAGCAGCTCTCAGCCGGGACTAGTTTCTTACAATGAGCAGTTCTTC.

The V and J genes are TRBV4-1 and TRBJ1-2; D remains ambiguous. Germline CDR1 MGHRA, CDR2 YSYEKL. The V end was cut by 2 bases, the J end by 0 bases, with 4 bases between. The CDR3 extends over 13 amino acids. DNA of the CDR3: TGCGCCAGCAGCCAACCTTCTAACTATGGCTACACCTTC. Translation gives CASSQPSNYGYTF.

The CDR3 bases are TGTGCCAGTAGTATAGGAGGGGCTCCCGGGGGCTACGAGCAGTACTTC. It specifies CASSIGGAPGGYEQYF. The rearrangement joins TRBV19 to TRBJ2-7; a weak D match, TRBD2 (6 bases). The CDR3 spans 16 residues. The germline V gene encodes CDR1 LNHDA and CDR2 SQIVND (reference sequence). The V gene lost 1 base and the J gene lost 3 bases, with 16 bases spanning the gap.

This clone occurred once. The chain has TRBV13 and TRBJ2-5; possibly TRBD2 for D (6 bases). Per the germline V gene, CDR1 is PRHDT and CDR2 is FYEKMQ (reference sequence). Between the trimmed V and J ends, which lost 1 base and 5 bases, there was a span of 14 bases. The CDR3 contains 15 residues. CDR3 sequence (DNA): TGTGCCAGCAGCTTAGTTCCGGGGGTAAGGGAGACCCAGTACTTC. This translates into CASSLVPGVRETQYF.

This clone has a handful of counts. The chain is built from TRBV7-9 and TRBJ1-1; 7 nucleotides align to TRBD1. Losses at the gene ends were 5 bases for V and 0 bases for J; bases not matched to a gene: 9. The CDR3 loop spans 16 amino acids. The V gene's germline CDR1 is SEHNR and CDR2 FQNEAQ (reference sequence). The CDR3 DNA reads TGTGCCAGCAGCCAACGGGACAGAGCACTGAACACTGAAGCTTTCTTT. Its translation is CASSQRDRALNTEAFF.

CDR3 DNA: TGTGCCAGCAGTTCACCCCCCGGGGACAGGGGCTACGAGCAGTACTTC. This translates into CASSSPPGDRGYEQYF. The chain combines TRBV28 with TRBJ2-7, with TRBD1 matching 10 bases. CDR3 length: 16 residues. Germline V CDR1 and CDR2: MDHEN, SYDVKM. The J segment lost 3 bases and the V segment lost 4 bases, leaving 9 bases of the junction unmatched.

The count of this clone is one. The rearrangement uses TRBV27 and TRBJ2-7; no reliable D call. Trimming removed 1 base at V and 0 bases at J, with 7 bases between. Germline assignment: CDR1 MNHEY and CDR2 SMNVEV (reference sequence). There are 14 residues in the CDR3. The CDR3 DNA reads TGTGCCAGCAGTTTATACTTCGGCTCCTACGAGCAGTACTTC. It codes for CASSLYFGSYEQYF.